Listed here are 31 T cell receptor beta chains from one sample, sequenced in a study of human T cells and chemical hapten exposure. The time point here: patch test 2, 6 weeks after DPC sensitization. The treatment: therapeutic diphenylcyclopropenone sensitization with weekly scalp DPC. MiXCR, applied by TCRdb to the RACE reads, yields one record per CDR3 protein. The sample contains hundreds of thousands of distinct CDR3 sequences, just under 6.5% of which appear only once. The sequenced sample was whole blood, obtained in connection with sensitization to the hapten diphenylcyclopropenone (DPC). All receptors come from a woman between 18 and 29 years old with alopecia areata. Some clones in this sample may be carry-over from other donors' samples.

J is TRBJ1-1 and V is TRBV29-1, with D perhaps matching TRBD1 (5 bases). V was shortened by 6 bases and J by 3 bases, with 14 bases between the two germline ends. CDR3 length equals 13 residues. Germline V gene lookup returns CDR1 SQVTM and CDR2 ANQGSEA. In nucleotides, the CDR3 is TGCAGCGTGGGGGGTGGCGGAGACACTGAAGCTTTCTTT. It codes for CSVGGGGDTEAFF.

This clonotype was recorded at least ten times. The chain recombines TRBV21-1 with TRBJ1-5. TRBV21-1 is designated a pseudogene. The CDR3 runs 19 residues. CDR3 sequence (DNA): TGTGCCAGCAGCCCCCCCGTGGAGGGCGATCGTAATAGCAATCAGCCCCAGCATTTT. Translation: CASSPPVEGDRNSNQPQHF.

The chain combines TRBV6-2 or TRBV6-3 with TRBJ2-7, with TRBD1 matching 9 bases. Germline V gene data show CDR1 as MNHEY and CDR2 as SVGEGT. After removal of 5 bases from V and 4 bases from J, the junction contained 9 bases not matched to a gene. The CDR3 totals 15 residues. The CDR3 reads CASSQSRDRAYEQYF. CDR3 in DNA: TGTGCCAGCAGTCAATCCCGGGACAGGGCGTACGAGCAGTACTTC.

The sample holds many counts of this clonotype. The gene calls are TRBV10-3 and TRBJ1-5, with D maybe TRBD1 (5 bases). V lost 6 bases and J 3 bases, leaving 12 bases between the germline ends. CDR3 size: 14 residues. Germline CDR1 ENHRY, CDR2 SYGVKD. The CDR3 coding sequence is TGTGCCATCAGGGTGGGGGTTGCCAATCAGCCCCAGCATTTT. It codes for CAIRVGVANQPQHF.

The rearrangement uses TRBV2 and TRBJ1-1; D remains ambiguous. Germline V gene data show CDR1 as SNHLY and CDR2 as FYNNEI. CDR3 size: 13 residues. V was trimmed by 3 bases and J by 7 bases, leaving 12 bases between them. The CDR3 bases are TGTGCCAGCAGTGAGGACGCCGCCTATGAAGCTTTCTTT. Translation gives CASSEDAAYEAFF.

This clonotype has just a few counts. The chain uses TRBV27 and TRBJ1-3; D ambiguous. Germline V gene sequence: CDR1 MNHEY, CDR2 SMNVEV (reference sequence). This CDR3 region has 17 residues. V was clipped by 5 bases and J by 4 bases, with 21 bases between them. The CDR3 DNA follows: TGTGCCAGCAGTCCGCTTTCTATTGGAGGGTACGGAAACACCATATATTTT. Its translation is CASSPLSIGGYGNTIYF.

J is TRBJ1-1 and V is TRBV27, with D uncertain. Germline CDR1 reads MNHEY; CDR2 reads SMNVEV (reference sequence). CDR3 size: 14 residues. The V end lost 4 bases, the J end lost 0 bases, and 9 bases lay between the germline ends. Here the CDR3 DNA reads TGTGCCAGCAGTTCCCTTCCAGTGAACACTGAAGCTTTCTTT. Protein: CASSSLPVNTEAFF.

This clonotype has ten or more counts. This chain uses TRBV4-3 with TRBJ2-2, with TRBD2 identical over 12 bases. The V segment lost 0 bases and the J segment 8 bases; nucleotides outside the gene matches: 4. Germline V CDR1 and CDR2: LGHNA, YSLEER. The length of the CDR3 is 16 residues. The CDR3 spells CASSQDPSGGVGELFF. The CDR3 DNA is TGCGCCAGCAGCCAAGATCCTAGCGGGGGGGTAGGGGAGCTGTTTTTT.

V usage is TRBV12-3 or TRBV12-4 and J usage is TRBJ2-1; D call uncertain. The CDR3 runs 11 residues. The V and J ends lost 6 bases and 9 bases respectively, with 9 bases between them. The CDR3 DNA follows: TGTGCCAGCAGAAGGGCCGCTGAGCAGTTCTTC. Translation gives CASRRAAEQFF.

This chain joins TRBV14 and TRBJ1-1, with unresolved D. Per germline, CDR1 SGHDN and CDR2 FVKESK. The CDR3 length is 14 residues. V was shortened by 0 bases and J by 3 bases, with 8 bases between the two germline ends. The CDR3 is CASSQEWGYTEAFF. CDR3 bases: TGTGCCAGCAGCCAAGAATGGGGTTACACTGAAGCTTTCTTT.

This clonotype was detected only a few times. The rearrangement joins TRBV7-3 to TRBJ2-2; D is unclear. The germline gives CDR1 SGHTA, CDR2 FQGTGA. The CDR3 runs to 13 residues. The V end was cut by 2 bases, the J end by 3 bases, with 4 bases between. The CDR3 here is CASSLDYTGELFF. CDR3 sequence (DNA): TGTGCCAGCAGCTTAGACTACACCGGGGAGCTGTTTTTT.

The chain uses TRBV7-9 and TRBJ2-7, with 8 nucleotides matching TRBD1. V lost 1 base and J lost 9; bases outside the gene matches: 11. Germline CDR1 reads SEHNR; CDR2 reads FQNEAQ (reference sequence). The CDR3 is 15 residues long. CDR3 sequence (DNA): TGTGCCAGCAGCTTAGAGGACAGGGAATCGGATCGGCAGTACTTC. Its translation: CASSLEDRESDRQYF.

This clonotype was recorded a few times. The chain links TRBV10-3 to TRBJ2-1; D uncertain. V gave up 2 bases and J gave up 0 bases, with 11 bases separating them. The germline gives CDR1 ENHRY, CDR2 SYGVKD. This CDR3 has 16 amino acids. The CDR3 region has the DNA TGTGCCATCAGTGAGCCGGTCTTCAGCTCCTACAATGAGCAGTTCTTC. It yields the protein CAISEPVFSSYNEQFF.

V gene TRBV20-1 combines with J gene TRBJ2-2; possible D gene TRBD2, 5 bases. Trimming removed 0 bases from V and 2 bases from J, with 13 bases in between. This CDR3 has 16 residues. Germline V gives CDR1 DFQATT, CDR2 SNEGSKA (reference sequence). Written as DNA, the CDR3 is TGCAGTGCTAGAGAAAGAGGGCAGCCTAACACCGGGGAGCTGTTTTTT. This translates into CSARERGQPNTGELFF.

This chain joins TRBV11-2 and TRBJ1-1; D gene ambiguous. From germline, CDR1 is SGHAT and CDR2 FQNNGV. Trimming cost V 4 bases and J 7 bases, with 16 bases left between them. The CDR3 loop spans 14 amino acids. The CDR3 coding sequence is TGTGCCAGCAGCTCCCGAGAGGCTAGCATTGAAGCTTTCTTT. Protein sequence: CASSSREASIEAFF.

This clonotype was picked up a small number of times. J is TRBJ1-1 and V is TRBV29-1, with D possibly being TRBD1 (5 bases). Trimming stripped 4 bases from V and 1 base from J, with 10 bases between. The CDR3 spans 13 residues. Per the germline V gene, CDR1 is SQVTM and CDR2 is ANQGSEA. The CDR3 loop is CSVGQGGNTEAFF. The CDR3 region has the DNA TGCAGCGTTGGGCAGGGAGGGAACACTGAAGCTTTCTTT.

This clonotype occurred many times. This rearrangement joins TRBV29-1 to TRBJ1-2; D unclear. Trimming took 3 bases from V and 1 from J, leaving 9 bases between them. CDR1 SQVTM and CDR2 ANQGSEA come from the germline V gene. The CDR3 is 13 residues long. CDR3 loop: CSVDQTVNYGYTF. DNA for the CDR3: TGCAGCGTTGACCAGACGGTTAACTATGGCTACACCTTC.

This clonotype was seen ten or more times. The chain has TRBV5-5 and TRBJ2-7, with D possibly matching TRBD2 (5 bases). The CDR3 has 15 amino acids. Germline V lookup: CDR1 SGHKS, CDR2 YYEKEE (reference sequence). Trimming took off 0 bases at V and 0 bases at J, with 10 bases between the two ends. CDR3 coding DNA: TGTGCCAGCAGCTTGGGACCTAGCAGCTCCTACGAGCAGTACTTC. Translated: CASSLGPSSSYEQYF. The complete variable domain, with remaining parts taken from reference TRBV5-5 and TRBJ2-7, reads DAGVTQSPTHLIKTRGQQVTLRCSPISGHKSVSWYQQVLGQGPQFIFQYYEKEERGRGNFPDRFSARQFPNYSSELNVNALLLGDSALYLCASSLGPSSSYEQYFGPGTRLTVT.

CDR3 protein: CASSQDAGRNEQFF. DNA of the CDR3: TGCGCCAGCAGCCAAGATGCAGGACGGAATGAGCAGTTCTTC. The J gene is TRBJ2-1, the V gene TRBV4-1; D is unresolved. Deletions cut 0 bases from V and 7 bases from J, with 10 bases between. In germline, CDR1 is MGHRA, CDR2 YSYEKL. The CDR3 covers 14 residues.

The rearrangement joins TRBV3-1 to TRBJ2-7, with TRBD1 as a possible D gene (6 bases). Germline assignment: CDR1 LGHDT and CDR2 YNNKEL (reference sequence). This CDR3 is 12 amino acids long. The germline V and J ends were trimmed by 5 bases and 4 bases, with 9 bases remaining between them. The CDR3 nucleotides are TGTGCCAGCAGCATTGGACAGTACGAGCAGTACTTC. It yields the protein CASSIGQYEQYF.

The CDR3 region has the DNA TGTGCCAGCAGCCACGGGACTAGCGGGGGGAAAGATACGCAGTATTTT. It yields the protein CASSHGTSGGKDTQYF. The gene calls are TRBV7-9 and TRBJ2-3, with TRBD2 identical over 15 bases. Germline assignment: CDR1 SEHNR and CDR2 FQNEAQ (reference sequence). With 5 bases clipped from V and 5 bases from J, the junction kept 5 bases outside the gene matches. The CDR3 loop spans 16 amino acids.

This clonotype was seen more than once but under ten times. The chain recombines TRBV18 with TRBJ1-1; TRBD1 might be the D (5 bases). Germline values: CDR1 KGHSH, CDR2 LQKENI. The CDR3 runs to 15 residues. V shed 2 bases and J shed 4 bases, with 14 bases lying between them. This CDR3 is CASSPRQGGATEAFF. Written as DNA, the CDR3 is TGTGCCAGCTCACCAAGACAAGGAGGGGCCACTGAAGCTTTCTTT.

This clonotype was detected a few times. The V gene is TRBV5-1, the J gene TRBJ2-5; 7 bases fit TRBD1. Germline V gene lookup returns CDR1 SGHRS and CDR2 YFSETQ. The CDR3 runs to 14 residues. V shed 3 bases, J shed 2 bases, and the junction held 4 bases outside the gene matches. The CDR3 loop reads CASSSRQGQETQYF. The CDR3 bases are TGCGCCAGCAGCTCAAGACAGGGTCAAGAGACCCAGTACTTC.

This clonotype was seen more than once but under ten times. The rearrangement joins TRBV7-2 to TRBJ2-5; D call uncertain. The CDR3 covers 13 residues. From germline, CDR1 is SGHTA and CDR2 FQGNSA. V was shortened by 1 base and J by 4 bases, with 7 bases between the two germline ends. In nucleotides, the CDR3 is TGTGCCAGCAGCTTAGACCCTGGAGAGACCCAGTACTTC. Translated, it gives CASSLDPGETQYF.

The genes are TRBV20-1 and TRBJ1-5; D call uncertain. The CDR3 is made up of 14 amino acids. V gave up 1 base and J gave up 0 bases, with 7 bases separating them. Per germline, CDR1 DFQATT and CDR2 SNEGSKA (reference sequence). CDR3 in DNA: TGCAGTGCTAGAGTCGCAGTTAGCAATCAGCCCCAGCATTTT. Translation gives CSARVAVSNQPQHF.

This clonotype showed up many times. This rearrangement joins TRBV6-4 to TRBJ2-3; TRBD1 matches at 7 bases. J lost 4 bases, V lost 3 bases, and 7 bases had no gene match. The germline CDR1 and CDR2 sequences are MRHNA and SNTAGT. The CDR3 extends over 15 amino acids. The CDR3 sequence is CASSEETGRPDTQYF. CDR3 DNA sequence: TGTGCCAGCAGTGAAGAGACAGGGCGCCCAGATACGCAGTATTTT.

At least ten counts were recorded for this clonotype. The V gene is TRBV7-2, the J gene TRBJ1-6, with 7 bases fitting TRBD1. CDR1 is SGHTA and CDR2 is FQGNSA in the germline V gene. This CDR3 contains 21 residues. V shed 1 base and J 0 bases; nucleotides not matched to a gene: 15. For the CDR3, the DNA is TGTGCCAGCAGCTTAGTGGGTCCCGGGACAGACGAGAGCTCCTATAATTCACCCCTCCACTTT. Amino acids: CASSLVGPGTDESSYNSPLHF.

This clonotype was observed a handful of times. The chain recombines TRBV7-2 with TRBJ1-6, with D possibly matching TRBD1 (5 bases). From germline, CDR1 is SGHTA and CDR2 FQGNSA. This CDR3 is built from 15 residues. Trimming shortened V by 1 base and J by 7 bases, and 11 bases separated the two germline ends. The CDR3 protein is CASSLVVDKNSPLHF. Written as DNA, the CDR3 is TGTGCCAGCAGCTTAGTGGTGGACAAGAATTCACCCCTCCACTTT.

This clonotype was seen only a few times. This chain uses TRBV6-5 with TRBJ2-3; maybe TRBD2 (5 bases). This CDR3 has 14 residues. CDR1 and CDR2 (germline): MNHEY, SVGAGI. With 2 bases removed from V and 5 bases from J, the gap between germline ends came to 11 bases. CDR3 loop: CASSYRTFEDTQYF. The CDR3 region has the DNA TGTGCCAGCAGTTACCGGACTTTTGAAGATACGCAGTATTTT.

The table lists this clonotype with a few counts. V is TRBV7-2 and J is TRBJ2-3, with 9 bases fitting TRBD2. V dropped 1 base and J dropped 3; count of bases not matched to a gene: 5. Germline-derived CDR1 and CDR2 are SGHTA and FQGNSA. The CDR3 has 16 amino acids. This chain's CDR3 is CASSLVGGGATDTQYF. CDR3 DNA: TGTGCCAGCAGCTTAGTAGGCGGGGGGGCAACAGATACGCAGTATTTT.

This clonotype was recorded at least ten times. The J gene is TRBJ1-1, the V gene TRBV12-3 or TRBV12-4; possible D gene TRBD1, 6 bases. The CDR3 consists of 14 residues. With 3 bases removed from V and 4 bases from J, the gap between germline ends came to 12 bases. This chain's CDR3 is CASSLARGFTEAFF. CDR3 bases: TGTGCCAGCAGTTTGGCCAGGGGTTTCACTGAAGCTTTCTTT.